Listed below are T cell receptor beta chains from one sample, sequenced in a study of early T cells in non-severe SARS-CoV-2 infection. TCRdb passed the 5' RACE reads through MiXCR, listing each CDR3 protein once. The data contain tens of thousands of distinct CDR3 sequences, roughly 5% of them seen just once; the ten biggest clones take up roughly 27%. Sequencing was done on a sample of whole blood. These TCRs come from an adult who was a healthcare worker with PCR-confirmed SARS-CoV-2 infection or an uninfected control (not recorded which). The CDR3 runs from the conserved cysteine through the conserved F or W. The D gene is left open where the match is weak. Clone size appears in some rows only: once, few, many, or a class for an expanded clone.

size	length	D	J	V	DNA	CDR3
many	14	TRBD1	TRBJ1-3	TRBV6-1	TGTGCCAGCGGATGGACAGGGGCCGGAAACACCATATATTTT	CASGWTGAGNTIYF
.	15	TRBD1	TRBJ2-5	TRBV5-1	TGCGCCAGCAGCAGGACAGGGTCCCCTCAAGAGACCCAGTACTTC	CASSRTGSPQETQYF
.	11	.	TRBJ1-1	TRBV7-9	TGTGCCAGCTCGGGGAACACTGAAGCTTTCTTT	CASSGNTEAFF
many	13	.	TRBJ2-2	TRBV30	TGTGCCTGGAGGCTCCAAGGAACCGGGGAGCTGTTTTTT	CAWRLQGTGELFF
many	16	TRBD2	TRBJ2-3	TRBV18	TGTGCCAGCTCACCACCGAGCGGACTAGACACAGATACGCAGTATTTT	CASSPPSGLDTDTQYF
.	16	TRBD2	TRBJ2-1	TRBV3-1	TGTGCCAGCAGCCCAACCCTAGCGGCGAGATACAATGAGCAGTTCTTC	CASSPTLAARYNEQFF
few	16	.	TRBJ1-1	TRBV21-1	TGTGCCAGCAGCCGCGTTGGCATCAGGGGGCACACTGAAGCTTTCTTT	CASSRVGIRGHTEAFF
few	14	.	TRBJ1-2	TRBV13	TGTGCCAGCAGCTTAGTAGACAGCAACTATGGCTACACCTTC	CASSLVDSNYGYTF
many	16	TRBD2	TRBJ2-7	TRBV19	TGTGCCAGTAGCCCCCCCGCTCTAGCGGGAGGGGTCGAGCAGTACTTC	CASSPPALAGGVEQYF
many	12	.	TRBJ2-2	TRBV10-3	TGTGCCATCAGTGGGGGCACCGGGGAGCTGTTTTTT	CAISGGTGELFF
.	12	.	TRBJ2-1	TRBV6-6	TGTGCCAGCAGTTACCGGGACAATGAGCAGTTCTTC	CASSYRDNEQFF
many	13	.	TRBJ1-6	TRBV7-9	TGTGCCAGCAGCCCCACAGGGTTTTCACCCCTCCACTTT	CASSPTGFSPLHF
.	13	.	TRBJ1-2	TRBV7-2	TGTGCCAGCAGCTTAGAAGGGCAGGGCCGCTACACCTTC	CASSLEGQGRYTF
few	15	.	TRBJ2-1	TRBV28	TGTGCCAGCAGCCCCCCCGGGGGATTCTACAATGAGCAGTTCTTC	CASSPPGGFYNEQFF
many	11	.	TRBJ2-5	TRBV20-1	TGCAGTGCTGACCTGAGAGAGACCCAGTACTTC	CSADLRETQYF
few	14	.	TRBJ2-3	TRBV5-4	TGTGCCAGCAGCTTGAAGCGAATCACAGATACGCAGTATTTT	CASSLKRITDTQYF
few	13	TRBD1	TRBJ2-5	TRBV2	TGTGCCAGCGCCGGGACAGCAGAAGAGACCCAGTACTTC	CASAGTAEETQYF
many	14	.	TRBJ2-7	TRBV5-1	TGCGCCAGCAGCTTGGGGGACACCCGCTACGAGCAGTACTTC	CASSLGDTRYEQYF
many	14	TRBD2	TRBJ2-1	TRBV9	TGTGCCAGCAGCTCGGGACTAGCGGGGGGTGAGCAGTTCTTC	CASSSGLAGGEQFF
few	15	TRBD2	TRBJ2-2	TRBV30	TGTGCCTGGAGTAGCGGGAGTTTAGACACCGGGGAGCTGTTTTTT	CAWSSGSLDTGELFF
many	15	.	TRBJ1-5	TRBV6-2/TRBV6-3	TGTGCCAGCAGTTACTCGAGGTTGTTGGGGCAGCCCCAGCATTTT	CASSYSRLLGQPQHF
few	13	.	TRBJ1-1	TRBV4-3	TGCGCCAGCAGCCAAGACAGTCGCCCTGAAGCTTTCTTT	CASSQDSRPEAFF
many	16	TRBD2	TRBJ2-2	TRBV20-1	TGCAGTGCTTCCGGACTAGCGGGAGTGGGCACCGGGGAGCTGTTTTTT	CSASGLAGVGTGELFF
many	12	.	TRBJ1-1	TRBV20-1	TGCAGTGCTAGAGGCAGGGTTTCTGAAGCTTTCTTT	CSARGRVSEAFF
few	14	.	TRBJ2-2	TRBV24-1	TGTGCCACCAGTGGTCGAGGGAACACCGGGGAGCTGTTTTTT	CATSGRGNTGELFF
many	12	TRBD2	TRBJ2-1	TRBV7-3	TGTGCCAGCAGCTCTATAGCGGGGGAGCAGTTCTTC	CASSSIAGEQFF
.	15	TRBD1	TRBJ2-5	TRBV10-1	TGCGCCAGCAGCCCAGCCAGGGGGCTGCGGGAGACCCAGTACTTC	CASSPARGLRETQYF
many	12	.	TRBJ2-1	TRBV10-3	TGTGCCATCAGTGAATTAAGCCGTGAGCAGTTCTTC	CAISELSREQFF
many	14	.	TRBJ2-2	TRBV7-6	TGTGCCAGCAGCTTCGGATCGAACACCGGGGAGCTGTTTTTT	CASSFGSNTGELFF
many	14	.	TRBJ1-2	TRBV5-6	TGTGCCAGCAGCTTGGGCCGAGGAGGCTATGGCTACACCTTC	CASSLGRGGYGYTF
many	14	.	TRBJ2-2	TRBV7-2	TGTGCCAGCCCCGGGATGCCTGGCACCGGGGAGCTGTTTTTT	CASPGMPGTGELFF
many	15	TRBD1	TRBJ1-4	TRBV4-1	TGCGCCAGCAGCCAAGGGGACAGGGGGCTCGGAAAACTGTTTTTT	CASSQGDRGLGKLFF
many	18	.	TRBJ2-1	TRBV4-1	TGCGCCAGCAGCCAAGACCGCCCTACTCGAACCTCCTACAATGAGCAGTTCTTC	CASSQDRPTRTSYNEQFF
.	14	TRBD2	TRBJ2-1	TRBV28	TGTGCCACCTTCACTAGCGGAATCTACAATGAGCAGTTCTTC	CATFTSGIYNEQFF
few	16	TRBD2	TRBJ2-5	TRBV7-7	TGTGCTAGCAGCTTAGCTGGGGCTAGCGGAACAGAGACCCAGTACTTC	CASSLAGASGTETQYF
many	15	.	TRBJ2-2	TRBV4-1	TGCGCCAGCAGCCAGCTAGCGTCGAACACCGGGGAGCTGTTTTTT	CASSQLASNTGELFF
few	14	.	TRBJ1-2	TRBV2	TGTGCCAGCACCCTTCAGGTGCAGAACTATGGCTACACCTTC	CASTLQVQNYGYTF
many	14	.	TRBJ2-3	TRBV12-3/TRBV12-4	TGTGCCAGCAGTTTTACGGTCGGTACAGATACGCAGTATTTT	CASSFTVGTDTQYF
.	14	.	TRBJ2-1	TRBV3-1	TGTGCCAGCAGCCAAGATGGAAAGTACAATGAGCAGTTCTTC	CASSQDGKYNEQFF
.	12	.	TRBJ1-2	TRBV29-1	TGCAGCCTGGAACGGGACACCTATGGCTACACCTTC	CSLERDTYGYTF
many	14	TRBD1	TRBJ1-1	TRBV12-3/TRBV12-4	TGTGCCAGCAGTATCTGGACAGGGAGCACTGAAGCTTTCTTT	CASSIWTGSTEAFF
many	18	TRBD1	TRBJ2-6	TRBV4-2	TGTGCCAGCAGCCAGACCGGGACAGGGGGGTCTGGGGCCAACGTCCTGACTTTC	CASSQTGTGGSGANVLTF
many	13	.	TRBJ1-2	TRBV12-3/TRBV12-4	TGTGCCAGCAGTTTCGGGGAGACCTATGGCTACACCTTC	CASSFGETYGYTF
many	14	.	TRBJ2-1	TRBV20-1	TGCAGTGCTTGCAAGCTAGCGACGTACAATGAGCAGTTCTTC	CSACKLATYNEQFF
few	14	.	TRBJ1-1	TRBV27	TGTGCCAGCAGTCCCCTCCAGGGGCTCACTGAAGCTTTCTTT	CASSPLQGLTEAFF
many	16	.	TRBJ2-6	TRBV27	TGTGCCAGCAGCCCGGGACCCGGCTCTGGGGCCAACGTCCTGACTTTC	CASSPGPGSGANVLTF
many	20	TRBD2	TRBJ2-1	TRBV2	TGTGCCAGCCCGAGTAGCGGGGGGGTCGATTCCCCGAGCTCCTACAATGAGCAGTTCTTC	CASPSSGGVDSPSSYNEQFF
few	13	.	TRBJ2-7	TRBV12-5	TGTGCTAGTGGTTTCCTACAGGGACGGGAGCAGTACTTC	CASGFLQGREQYF
.	17	.	TRBJ2-3	TRBV6-1	TGTGCCAGCAGGGACCCGGGGGCCTACAGTAGCACAGATACGCAGTATTTT	CASRDPGAYSSTDTQYF
medium-sized	16	.	TRBJ1-2	TRBV4-2	TGTGCCAGCAGCCAAGAGCCTGGACAGACCTACTATGGCTACACCTTC	CASSQEPGQTYYGYTF
.	12	TRBD2	TRBJ2-7	TRBV29-1	TGCAGCGCTTCCGGGACTACCTTCGAGCAGTACTTC	CSASGTTFEQYF
many	19	.	TRBJ1-3	TRBV14	TGTGCCAGCAGCCGAACCCCAACCACGGACAGTAACCTTGGAAACACCATATATTTT	CASSRTPTTDSNLGNTIYF
many	14	.	TRBJ1-4	TRBV11-2	TGTGCCAGCAGCTTAATCGTAGGAGACGAAAAACTGTTTTTT	CASSLIVGDEKLFF
.	15	.	TRBJ2-5	TRBV7-2	TGTGCCAGCAGCTTAGCAGGGCTCCCTTTAGAGACCCAGTACTTC	CASSLAGLPLETQYF
many	15	.	TRBJ1-5	TRBV20-1	TGCAGTGCCCCGGTTGGGGGCGGCAGCAATCAGCCCCAGCATTTT	CSAPVGGGSNQPQHF
.	12	.	TRBJ2-5	TRBV2	TGTGCCAGCAGCCCCTGGGAAAAGACCCAGTACTTC	CASSPWEKTQYF
.	13	TRBD1	TRBJ2-5	TRBV12-3/TRBV12-4	TGTGCCAGCAGACCGACAGGGCAAGAGACCCAGTACTTC	CASRPTGQETQYF
.	12	.	TRBJ1-4	TRBV29-1	TGCAGCGTCAGGTCAACTAATGAAAAACTGTTTTTT	CSVRSTNEKLFF